Described below is a single TCR beta chain sequence and its context. These data originate in a study of T cell repertoires in cytomegalovirus infection. V shed 3 bases and J shed 7 bases, with 10 bases lying between them. This CDR3 spans 13 amino acids. CDR1 is WNHNN, CDR2 SYGVQD, per germline (reference sequence). MiXCR, applied by TCRdb to the reads, yields one record per CDR3 protein. This table holds roughly 280,000 distinct CDR3 sequences, around 9% found once. The clonotype was recovered from a human donor in good health (CMV status not recorded). Some clones in this sample may be carry-over from other donors' samples. This chain uses TRBV10-1 with TRBJ2-1, with unresolved D. The sample consisted of PBMCs. The CDR3 protein is CASSEDLWNEQFF. The CDR3 DNA reads TGCGCCAGCAGTGAAGATCTGTGGAATGAGCAGTTCTTC.